These T cell receptor beta chains were read from a single sample in a study of CD8+CD57+ T cells in acquired aplastic anemia. TCRdb re-called the reads with MiXCR, one entry per CDR3 protein. Of about 130,000 distinct CDR3 sequences in the sample, 48% are singletons; the top ten hold around 2.5%. Sample: sorted CD4+, CD8+, or CD8+CD57+ T cells (not recorded which) from PBMCs. These receptors originate from a human donor in good health, serving as a control. Each CDR3 is given with its conserved first and last residue. A D gene is named only where the DNA matches it firmly. Rows may omit the clone size; those that give it use once, few, many or a size class.

d_gene | abundance | j_gene | v_gene | CDR3nt | CDR3aa
TRBD1 | many | TRBJ1-2 | TRBV7-8 | TGTGCCAGCAGCTTAGCGCAAAACAGGGGGACTGGCTACACCTTC | CASSLAQNRGTGYTF
. | . | TRBJ1-1 | TRBV20-1 | TGCAGTGCACACCTGAACACTGAAGCTTTCTTT | CSAHLNTEAFF
TRBD2 | . | TRBJ2-7 | TRBV15 | TGTGCCACCAGCAGGGCTAGCGGGAGGGACGAGCAGTACTTC | CATSRASGRDEQYF
. | . | TRBJ2-5 | TRBV20-1 | TGCAGTGGTCAGAGGGGATCCGAGACCCAGTACTTC | CSGQRGSETQYF
. | . | TRBJ2-5 | TRBV7-9 | TGTGCCAGCAGCTTGGGCGCCCAAGAGACCCAGTACTTC | CASSLGAQETQYF
. | . | TRBJ1-2 | TRBV10-2 | TGCGCCAGCACGATGAGACCGGGTGGCTACACCTTC | CASTMRPGGYTF
TRBD2 | many | TRBJ2-7 | TRBV12-3/TRBV12-4 | TGTGCCAGCAGTTCTAGCGGGGACTACGAGCAGTACTTC | CASSSSGDYEQYF
. | . | TRBJ2-1 | TRBV10-2 | TGCGCCAGCAGTCGCGGGGTATACAATGAGCAGTTCTTC | CASSRGVYNEQFF
TRBD2 | . | TRBJ2-3 | TRBV29-1 | TGCAGCGTTGGGACTAGCGGGTACAGCGGAGCGCAGTATTTT | CSVGTSGYSGAQYF
. | . | TRBJ2-1 | TRBV29-1 | TGCAGCGTTACGGGGACCCAAGCTTACAATGAGCAGTTCTTC | CSVTGTQAYNEQFF
. | many | TRBJ2-3 | TRBV5-1 | TGCGCCAGCAGCTTGGGACAGGATCCCGATACGCAGTATTTT | CASSLGQDPDTQYF
TRBD2 | . | TRBJ2-4 | TRBV4-2 | TGTGCCAGCAGCCAAGATGGGGGACTAGCGGGGGCAAACACTCAGTACTTC | CASSQDGGLAGANTQYF
. | . | TRBJ2-7 | TRBV7-8 | TGTGCCAGCAGCTTATTCGGCTCCGGTTCCTACGAGCAGTACTTC | CASSLFGSGSYEQYF
. | few | TRBJ2-7 | TRBV7-8 | TGTGCCAGCAGAACGGGGCCAGGTTCCTACGAGCAGTACTTC | CASRTGPGSYEQYF
. | . | TRBJ2-1 | TRBV19 | TGTGCCAGTAGTATGGGCAGGAGGAGGCTAAATGAGCAGTTCTTC | CASSMGRRRLNEQFF
. | once | TRBJ2-7 | TRBV2 | TGTACCACCCCCTTGGAAGTACGAGGGCAGTACTTC | CTTPLEVRGQYF